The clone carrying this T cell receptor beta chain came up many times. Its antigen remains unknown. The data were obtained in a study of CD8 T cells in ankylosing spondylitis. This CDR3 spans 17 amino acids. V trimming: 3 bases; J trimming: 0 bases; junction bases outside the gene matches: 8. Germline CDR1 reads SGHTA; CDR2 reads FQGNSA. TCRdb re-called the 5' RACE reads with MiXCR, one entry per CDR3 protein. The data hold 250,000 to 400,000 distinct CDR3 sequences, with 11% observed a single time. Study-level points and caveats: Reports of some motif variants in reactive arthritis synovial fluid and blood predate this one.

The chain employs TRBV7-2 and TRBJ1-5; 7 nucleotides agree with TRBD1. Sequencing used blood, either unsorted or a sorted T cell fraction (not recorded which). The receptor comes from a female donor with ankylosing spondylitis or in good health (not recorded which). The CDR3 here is CASSLGPDRVSNQPQHF. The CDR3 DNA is TGTGCCAGCAGCTTGGGCCCTGACAGGGTTAGCAATCAGCCCCAGCATTTT.